Described below is a single T cell receptor (beta chain) sequence and its context. This sample is drawn from a study of blood T cell repertoires in COVID-19. Some clones are missing from TCRdb's copy, which holds only in-frame ones; the method was immunoSEQ multiplex PCR. The data contain more than 250,000 clones, 80% to 95% of them seen just once; the ten biggest clones take up less than 20%. Symptom resolution, clearance, or two negative PCRs marked the recovered donors of Cohort 3. Trimming removed 0 bases from V and 0 bases from J; junction bases left unmatched: 5. The germline CDR1 and CDR2 sequences are SGHAT and FQNNGV. The CDR3 has 17 amino acids.

Source material: PBMCs or T cells enriched from blood (not recorded which). The clonotype comes from a woman aged 25 to 39 who had recovered from COVID-19. The chain joins TRBV11-2 to TRBJ2-1; 7 bases agree with TRBD2. This chain's CDR3 is CASSLEASGGSYNEQFF. The CDR3, as DNA: TGTGCCAGCAGCTTAGAGGCTAGCGGAGGCTCCTACAATGAGCAGTTCTTC.